This is a list of T cell receptor beta chains from one sample in a study of STAT5B mutations in CD4+ large granular lymphocyte leukemia. Sequencing used immunoSEQ multiplex PCR; TCRdb keeps in-frame clones, though not all of them. The table shows tens of thousands of clones, with roughly 80% occurring only once. The sample was CD4+ T cells from blood buffy coats. These receptors were obtained from a human donor in good health. The CDR3 runs from the conserved cysteine through the conserved F or W. Each record gives: CDR3 protein, CDR3 DNA, V gene, clone size, D gene, J gene. D genes are given only for firm matches. Not all rows give a size; the values are once, few, many and, for expanded clones, a class.

CASSWIGGNQPQHF,TGTGCCAGCAGTTGGATAGGGGGAAATCAGCCCCAGCATTTT,TRBV5-8,few,-,TRBJ1-5
CASSLEVYEQYF,TGTGCCAGCAGCTTAGAAGTCTACGAGCAGTACTTC,TRBV7-9,few,-,TRBJ2-7
CASSSGGQGRRQDTQYF,TGTGCCAGCAGTTCAGGGGGGCAGGGGAGACGGCAAGATACGCAGTATTTT,TRBV11-2,few,-,TRBJ2-3
CASSPGQGYPDTQYF,TGTGCCAGCAGCCCGGGACAGGGGTACCCAGATACGCAGTATTTT,TRBV6-6,once,TRBD1,TRBJ2-3
CASSVEGGYEQYF,TGTGCCAGCAGCGTGGAGGGGGGTTACGAGCAGTACTTC,TRBV6-1,-,-,TRBJ2-7
CASSPIYNEQFF,TGTGCCAGCAGCCCCATCTACAATGAGCAGTTCTTC,TRBV7-2,-,-,TRBJ2-1
CASSFRAEADTQYF,TGCGCCAGCAGCTTTAGAGCCGAGGCAGATACGCAGTATTTT,TRBV5-1,-,-,TRBJ2-3
CASSPTPGQANYGYTF,TGTGCCAGCAGCCCGACCCCGGGACAGGCTAACTATGGCTACACCTTC,TRBV9,-,TRBD1,TRBJ1-2
CASSASSGRVGETQYF,TGTGCCAGCAGCGCCTCTAGCGGGAGGGTTGGAGAGACCCAGTACTTC,TRBV9,-,TRBD2,TRBJ2-5
CASSRGTVPMSYTF,TGTGCCAGCAGCCGAGGGACGGTTCCTATGAGCTACACCTTC,TRBV28,-,-,TRBJ1-2
CASNLALGSYNEQFF,TGCGCCAGCAACCTAGCGCTCGGCTCCTACAATGAGCAGTTCTTC,TRBV4-1,once,-,TRBJ2-1
CASSGGGANTEAFF,TGCGCCAGCAGTGGAGGGGGGGCGAACACTGAAGCTTTCTTT,TRBV10-1,-,-,TRBJ1-1
CASSFGTSGSYEQYF,TGTGCCAGCAGTTTCGGGACTAGCGGATCTTACGAGCAGTACTTC,TRBV28,-,TRBD2,TRBJ2-7
CASSLGTAYNEQFF,TGCGCCAGCAGCTTAGGGACTGCCTACAATGAGCAGTTCTTC,TRBV4-3,-,-,TRBJ2-1
CAIGLTSGSRSDTQYF,TGTGCCATCGGTCTGACTAGCGGGAGTCGTTCAGATACGCAGTATTTT,TRBV10-3,few,TRBD2,TRBJ2-3
CATSRGQASGYTF,TGTGCCACCAGCCGTGGACAGGCCAGTGGCTACACCTTC,TRBV15,-,TRBD1,TRBJ1-2
CASSTRQSEKLFF,TGTGCCAGCAGCACCCGACAGAGTGAAAAACTGTTTTTT,TRBV5-4,-,-,TRBJ1-4
CASSSHPGETQYF,TGTGCCAGCAGCTCTCATCCGGGGGAGACCCAGTACTTC,TRBV7-7,-,-,TRBJ2-5
CASSQVPSEGPQPQHF,TGCGCCAGCAGCCAAGTTCCCTCAGAGGGGCCCCAGCCCCAGCATTTT,TRBV4-1,once,-,TRBJ1-5
CASREDGYTF,TGTGCCAGCAGAGAGGATGGCTACACCTTC,TRBV6-1,few,-,TRBJ1-2
CASSSYSEQFF,TGTGCCAGCAGCTCATATAGCGAACAGTTCTTC,TRBV5-6,-,-,TRBJ2-1
CATSRVEGTLHF,TGTGCCACCAGCAGAGTAGAGGGTACCCTCCACTTT,TRBV15,once,-,TRBJ1-6
CASSLNSGKADTQYF,TGTGCCAGCAGCTTAAATAGCGGGAAGGCAGATACGCAGTATTTT,TRBV7-9,-,TRBD2,TRBJ2-3
CASSRTAGGSQETQYF,TGCGCCAGCAGCCGAACGGCGGGAGGTAGCCAAGAGACCCAGTACTTC,TRBV4-1,-,TRBD2,TRBJ2-5
CASSHGGLASNEQFF,TGCGCCAGCAGCCACGGGGGACTAGCCTCCAATGAGCAGTTCTTC,TRBV4-1,-,TRBD2,TRBJ2-1
CASSLMTGGANEQYF,TGTGCCAGCAGCTTGATGACAGGGGGGGCGAACGAGCAGTACTTC,TRBV11-2,-,TRBD1,TRBJ2-7
CASSSPLRTEAFF,TGTGCCAGCAGTTCCCCCCTCAGGACTGAAGCTTTCTTT,TRBV27,once,-,TRBJ1-1
CASSLTSSGSFDEQFF,TGTGCCAGCAGCTTAACGTCTAGCGGGAGTTTTGATGAGCAGTTCTTC,TRBV7-3,-,TRBD2,TRBJ2-1
CASKEGAFSTDTQYF,TGTGCCAGTAAGGAGGGCGCATTTAGCACAGATACGCAGTATTTT,TRBV19,-,-,TRBJ2-3
CASSSEGQKNTGELFF,TGTGCCAGCAGCTCCGAGGGACAGAAGAACACCGGGGAGCTGTTTTTT,TRBV7-6,-,TRBD1,TRBJ2-2
CASSESVVKTEAFF,TGCGCCAGCAGTGAGTCGGTGGTGAAGACTGAAGCTTTCTTT,TRBV10-2,-,-,TRBJ1-1
CAGDRVSAGNYGYTF,TGTGCCGGAGACAGGGTCTCTGCGGGTAACTATGGCTACACCTTC,TRBV6-1,-,TRBD1,TRBJ1-2
CASKTNGLAGGEQYF,TGTGCCAGCAAAACTAACGGACTAGCGGGAGGGGAGCAGTACTTC,TRBV27,-,TRBD2,TRBJ2-7
CASSLRLAGGPHTGELFF,TGTGCCAGCAGTTTAAGACTAGCGGGAGGGCCGCACACCGGGGAGCTGTTTTTT,TRBV28,-,TRBD2,TRBJ2-2
CASSQEGSSGNTIYF,TGTGCCAGCAGCCAAGAGGGGAGCTCTGGAAACACCATATATTTT,TRBV4-2,-,-,TRBJ1-3
CAASPGLAGKETQYF,TGTGCCGCCTCTCCGGGACTAGCGGGAAAAGAGACCCAGTACTTC,TRBV11-1,-,TRBD2,TRBJ2-5
CASSQGGGQPQHF,TGTGCCAGTAGTCAAGGGGGGGGTCAGCCCCAGCATTTT,TRBV19,-,-,TRBJ1-5
CASSRTGYTGELFF,TGTGCCAGCTCCCGGACAGGGTACACCGGGGAGCTGTTTTTT,TRBV5-5,-,TRBD1,TRBJ2-2
CASHRGSWTGELFF,TGTGCCTCCCACAGGGGGAGTTGGACCGGGGAGCTGTTTTTT,TRBV19,few,TRBD1,TRBJ2-2
CSVEQSYEQYF,TGCAGCGTTGAGCAATCCTACGAGCAGTACTTC,TRBV29-1,-,-,TRBJ2-7
CASSLGDSYTGELFF,TGTGCCAGCAGCTTGGGGGACTCATACACCGGGGAGCTGTTTTTT,TRBV5-6,-,-,TRBJ2-2
CASSFRASSPGANVLTF,TGTGCCAGCAGCTTCAGGGCTTCAAGCCCTGGGGCCAACGTCCTGACTTTC,TRBV7-2,-,-,TRBJ2-6
CASTSWTSGTYNEQFF,TGTGCCAGTACCTCATGGACTAGCGGGACCTACAATGAGCAGTTCTTC,TRBV19,once,TRBD2,TRBJ2-1
CASSEQGGVYNEQFF,TGTGCCAGCAGTGAACAGGGGGGGGTTTACAATGAGCAGTTCTTC,TRBV6-1,-,-,TRBJ2-1
CASSPSPGNTSYGYTF,TGTGCCAGCAGCCCCAGCCCAGGGAATACTTCCTATGGCTACACCTTC,TRBV11-2,-,-,TRBJ1-2
CASSLGVYNEQFF,TGTGCCAGCAGTCTTGGGGTATACAATGAGCAGTTCTTC,TRBV2,-,-,TRBJ2-1
CASSADSSLRTDTQYF,TGTGCCAGCAGTGCCGACTCCTCTCTCCGCACAGATACGCAGTATTTT,TRBV9,-,-,TRBJ2-3
CASRSSSYEQYF,TGTGCCAGCAGGTCCAGCTCCTACGAGCAGTACTTC,TRBV2,-,-,TRBJ2-7
CASSYDSNQPQHF,TGTGCCAGCAGTTACGACAGTAATCAGCCCCAGCATTTT,TRBV6-5,-,-,TRBJ1-5
CASTGGSSYEQYF,TGTGCCAGCACGGGGGGGAGCTCCTACGAGCAGTACTTC,TRBV28,-,TRBD2,TRBJ2-7
CASRGGLDGELFF,TGTGCCAGCAGGGGGGGCCTGGACGGGGAGCTGTTTTTT,TRBV5-4,-,-,TRBJ2-2
CASSRDYQGLYEQYF,TGTGCCAGCAGCCGCGACTACCAGGGGCTGTACGAGCAGTACTTC,TRBV7-6,-,-,TRBJ2-7
CASSVGQGHNYGYTF,TGTGCCAGCAGTGTGGGTCAGGGGCACAACTATGGCTACACCTTC,TRBV2,-,-,TRBJ1-2
CASSFSGQSNQPQHF,TGCGCCAGCAGCTTTTCGGGACAGAGCAATCAGCCCCAGCATTTT,TRBV5-1,-,TRBD1,TRBJ1-5
CASSLEGSGANVLTF,TGTGCCAGCAGCTTGGAAGGCTCTGGGGCCAACGTCCTGACTTTC,TRBV5-4,-,-,TRBJ2-6
CASSQFAGQRDNEQFF,TGCGCCAGCAGCCAATTCGCGGGACAGCGAGACAATGAGCAGTTCTTC,TRBV4-3,once,-,TRBJ2-1
CASSVGQSTDTQYF,TGTGCCAGCAGTGTAGGACAGAGCACAGATACGCAGTATTTT,TRBV28,-,-,TRBJ2-3
CASSIRGRSSVNEQFF,TGTGCCAGTAGTATTAGGGGGCGGTCCTCTGTGAATGAGCAGTTCTTC,TRBV19,-,TRBD1,TRBJ2-1
CSVKWGGRETQYF,TGCAGCGTAAAATGGGGCGGTCGGGAGACCCAGTACTTC,TRBV29-1,-,-,TRBJ2-5